Shown below are 20 T cell receptor beta chains from a single sample sequenced in a study of T cell responses to AZD1222 COVID-19 vaccine. The repertoire was sequenced with immunoSEQ multiplex PCR; TCRdb's copy has only in-frame clones and lacks some. Of 150,000 or so clones in the sample, about 88% were seen once. The source was peripheral blood, collected on day 0 of AZD1222 vaccination. Receptors originate from an adult in good health.

This chain joins TRBV23-1 and TRBJ1-5; D unresolved. TRBV23-1 is designated an ORF whose function remains uncertain. The V gene lost 0 bases and the J gene lost 4 bases, with 19 bases spanning the gap. The CDR3 has 18 residues. CDR3: CASSQSAVPEFKNQPQHF. The DNA for the CDR3 is TGCGCCAGCAGTCAATCAGCTGTCCCAGAGTTCAAGAATCAGCCCCAGCATTTT.

The rearrangement uses TRBV3-1 (or the pseudogene TRBV3-2) and TRBJ1-1, with no clear D. Trimming left V 1 base short and J 1 base short, with 4 bases between. Germline values: CDR1 LGHDT, CDR2 YNNKEL (reference sequence). This CDR3 is built from 13 residues. The CDR3 reads CASSQGENTEAFF. The DNA of the CDR3 is TGTGCCAGCAGCCAAGGGGAGAACACTGAAGCTTTCTTT.

V usage is TRBV28 and J usage is TRBJ2-7, with 8 bases matching TRBD1. The CDR3 loop spans 14 amino acids. Germline trimming cut 5 bases from V and 3 bases from J; bases unmatched to any gene: 6. Germline assignment: CDR1 MDHEN and CDR2 SYDVKM. CDR3 sequence reads: CASSPGQGFYEQYF. CDR3 coding DNA: TGTGCCAGCAGTCCTGGACAGGGTTTCTACGAGCAGTACTTC. The full variable domain, completed using reference TRBV28 and TRBJ2-7, is DVKVTQSSRYLVKRTGEKVFLECVQDMDHENMFWYRQDPGLGLRLIYFSYDVKMKEKGDIPEGYSVSREKKERFSLILESASTNQTSMYLCASSPGQGFYEQYFGPGTRLTVT.

The chain uses TRBV5-4 and TRBJ1-4; D is possibly TRBD1 (6 bases). Germline CDR1 is SGHNT and CDR2 is YYREEE (reference sequence). Trimming removed 3 bases at V and 4 bases at J, with 13 bases between. The CDR3 is made up of 15 amino acids. The CDR3 sequence is CASSSTGSLNEKLFF. For the CDR3, the DNA is TGTGCCAGCAGCTCTACAGGGTCCCTTAATGAAAAACTGTTTTTT.

The V and J genes are TRBV5-1 and TRBJ2-3, with TRBD2 identical over 10 bases. The germline V gene encodes CDR1 SGHRS and CDR2 YFSETQ. Trimming at V came to 7 bases and at J to 3 bases, leaving 8 bases not matched to a gene. The CDR3 is made up of 15 amino acids. The CDR3 DNA reads as TGCGCCAGCCAAGCGGGGGGGCTCGGGACAGATACGCAGTATTTT. It translates to CASQAGGLGTDTQYF. Drawing the rest from reference TRBV5-1 and TRBJ2-3, the complete variable domain is KAGVTQTPRYLIKTRGQQVTLSCSPISGHRSVSWYQQTPGQGLQFLFEYFSETQRNKGNFPGRFSGRQFSNSRSEMNVSTLELGDSALYLCASQAGGLGTDTQYFGPGTRLTVL.

This clone was counted between two and nine times. The chain combines TRBV15 with TRBJ2-3, with TRBD1 matching over 7 bases. This CDR3 comprises 15 residues. The V gene's germline CDR1 is LNHNV and CDR2 YYDKDF (reference sequence). The V segment lost 1 base and the J segment 5 bases; nucleotides outside the gene matches: 6. The CDR3 nucleotides are TGTGCCACCAGCAGAGGAACAGGGGTGGGAGATACGCAGTATTTT. Its translation is CATSRGTGVGDTQYF.

The genes are TRBV5-8 and TRBJ1-1; 7 nucleotides match TRBD1. V was pared by 0 bases and J by 6 bases, with 8 bases of the junction left unmatched. The germline gives CDR1 SGHTS, CDR2 YDEGEE. This CDR3 is 15 amino acids long. CDR3 sequence: CASSLVGGGVPEAFF. DNA of the CDR3: TGTGCCAGCAGCTTGGTAGGAGGGGGCGTCCCTGAAGCTTTCTTT.

The chain couples TRBV11-1 to TRBJ1-6; D uncertain. Germline V gene lookup returns CDR1 SGHAT and CDR2 FQDESV (reference sequence). The V and J ends lost 0 bases and 2 bases respectively, with 5 bases between them. The CDR3 has 15 amino acids. CDR3 in DNA: TGTGCCAGCAGCTTAGCAGGAACCTATAATTCACCCCTCCACTTT. It is translated as CASSLAGTYNSPLHF.

The V call is TRBV10-3, the J call TRBJ1-6; a possible D gene is TRBD1 (5 bases). The germline CDR1 and CDR2 sequences are ENHRY and SYGVKD. The V and J ends lost 0 bases and 9 bases respectively, with 12 bases between them. There are 15 residues in the CDR3. CDR3 loop: CAISESVSGRSPLHF. The DNA for the CDR3 is TGTGCCATCAGTGAGTCGGTGTCAGGGCGTTCACCCCTCCACTTT.

V gene TRBV6-5 combines with J gene TRBJ1-3; 7 nucleotides line up with TRBD1. Germline V CDR1 and CDR2: MNHEY, SVGAGI. Trimming cost V 0 bases and J 4 bases; bases outside gene matches: 3. CDR3 size: 15 residues. In DNA form, the CDR3 reads TGTGCCAGCAGTTACTCGAGGGGGCAAGGAAACACCATATATTTT. This translates into CASSYSRGQGNTIYF.

As DNA, the CDR3 is TGTGCCAGCAGTTACGTAGCGGGGGGGCGTTTGAATGAGCAGTTCTTC. This sequence encodes CASSYVAGGRLNEQFF. The rearrangement uses TRBV6-2 or TRBV6-3 and TRBJ2-1; 11 bases are shared with TRBD2. J lost 7 bases, V lost 2 bases, and 7 bases had no gene match. CDR3 length: 16 amino acids. Germline assignment: CDR1 MNHEY and CDR2 SVGEGT.

The genes are TRBV10-3 and TRBJ2-4; no clear D. V lost 3 bases and J lost 1, with 10 bases in between. CDR1 is ENHRY and CDR2 is SYGVKD in the germline V gene. There are 15 residues in the CDR3. This CDR3 reads CAISDPSGAKNIQYF. The CDR3 coding sequence is TGTGCCATCAGTGACCCGTCCGGGGCCAAAAACATTCAGTACTTC.

The chain couples TRBV7-9 to TRBJ2-1; 8 bases are shared with TRBD2. Germline V gives CDR1 SEHNR, CDR2 FQNEAQ (reference sequence). V was clipped by 5 bases and J by 3 bases; unmatched bases: 6. This CDR3 is 15 amino acids long. CDR3 coding DNA: TGTGCCAGCAGCCCCTCCCGGGGGGGCTACAATGAGCAGTTCTTC. Amino acids: CASSPSRGGYNEQFF.

V gene TRBV9 combines with J gene TRBJ2-3, with D hard to call. Germline V gene sequence: CDR1 SGDLS, CDR2 YYNGEE. The CDR3 contains 15 residues. Trimming removed 0 bases at V and 2 bases at J, with 10 bases between. The CDR3: CASSVASRNTDTQYF. CDR3 bases: TGTGCCAGCAGCGTAGCTTCGAGGAACACAGATACGCAGTATTTT.

The chain has TRBV7-8 and TRBJ1-5; possible D gene TRBD1, 5 bases. Germline V gene lookup returns CDR1 SGHVS and CDR2 FQNEAQ. CDR3 length: 15 residues. V was pared by 4 bases and J by 0 bases, with 10 bases between. For the CDR3, the DNA is TGTGCCAGCAGCTGGACGGGGGATAGCAATCAGCCCCAGCATTTT. Residues: CASSWTGDSNQPQHF.

Concerning this clone itself: Other DNA sequences in the sample encode the same CDR3. The chain employs TRBV3-1 (or the pseudogene TRBV3-2) and TRBJ2-7; D call uncertain. V was pared by 1 base and J by 0 bases, with 1 base between. The CDR3 has 12 residues. CDR1 is LGHDT, CDR2 YNNKEL, per germline (reference sequence). The CDR3 sequence is CASSQASYEQYF. In DNA, the CDR3 is TGTGCCAGCAGCCAAGCCTCCTACGAGCAGTACTTC.

This chain links TRBV6-5 with TRBJ2-7; either TRBD1 or TRBD2 may fit D (5 bases each). The CDR3 totals 13 residues. Germline CDR1 and CDR2: MNHEY and SVGAGI. Trimming removed 6 bases from V and 2 bases from J, with 11 bases in between. Written as DNA, the CDR3 is TGTGCCAGCAGGTCCGGGGCCACCTACGAGCAGTACTTC. Translated, it gives CASRSGATYEQYF.

V and J are TRBV18 and TRBJ1-1, with a weak D call TRBD1 (5 bases). Germline V lookup: CDR1 KGHSH, CDR2 LQKENI. There are 15 residues in the CDR3. Trimming removed 3 bases from V and 2 bases from J, with 13 bases in between. CDR3: CASSPMGGINTEAFF. CDR3 nucleotides: TGTGCCAGCTCACCCATGGGGGGGATAAACACTGAAGCTTTCTTT.

The chain couples TRBV3-1 (or the pseudogene TRBV3-2) to TRBJ2-1; the D is unclear. Germline V gives CDR1 LGHDT, CDR2 YNNKEL (reference sequence). The CDR3 covers 12 residues. V was shortened by 4 bases and J by 7 bases, with 8 bases between the two germline ends. CDR3 loop: CASSRNRNEQFF. The DNA of the CDR3 is TGTGCCAGCAGCCGAAACCGAAATGAGCAGTTCTTC.

There are a few counts of this clone. The rearrangement links TRBV5-1 to TRBJ2-1; D may be TRBD1 or TRBD2 (5 bases each). CDR3 size: 16 residues. Germline-derived CDR1 and CDR2 are SGHRS and YFSETQ. The germline V and J ends were trimmed by 4 bases and 0 bases, with 14 bases remaining between them. As DNA, the CDR3 is TGCGCCAGCAGCCCAGGGTCCGGGACCTCCTACAATGAGCAGTTCTTC. Translation gives CASSPGSGTSYNEQFF.